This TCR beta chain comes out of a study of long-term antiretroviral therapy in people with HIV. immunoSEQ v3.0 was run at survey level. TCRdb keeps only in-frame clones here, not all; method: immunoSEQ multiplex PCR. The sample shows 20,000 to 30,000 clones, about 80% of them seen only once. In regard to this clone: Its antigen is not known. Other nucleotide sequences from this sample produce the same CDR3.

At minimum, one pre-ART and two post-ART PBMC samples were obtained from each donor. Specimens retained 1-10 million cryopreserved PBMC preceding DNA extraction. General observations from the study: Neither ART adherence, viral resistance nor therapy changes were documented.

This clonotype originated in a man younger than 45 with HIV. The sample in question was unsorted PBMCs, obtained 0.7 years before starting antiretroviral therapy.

The CDR3 DNA reads TGTGCCAGCAGCTTGAGAGGGGGGGAAGCTTTCTTT. Translated: CASSLRGGEAFF. The rearrangement uses TRBV5-6 and TRBJ1-1; maybe TRBD1 (6 bases). The germline V and J ends were trimmed by 1 base and 8 bases, with 9 bases remaining between them. Germline CDR1 reads SGHDT; CDR2 reads YYEEEE. This CDR3 spans 12 amino acids.